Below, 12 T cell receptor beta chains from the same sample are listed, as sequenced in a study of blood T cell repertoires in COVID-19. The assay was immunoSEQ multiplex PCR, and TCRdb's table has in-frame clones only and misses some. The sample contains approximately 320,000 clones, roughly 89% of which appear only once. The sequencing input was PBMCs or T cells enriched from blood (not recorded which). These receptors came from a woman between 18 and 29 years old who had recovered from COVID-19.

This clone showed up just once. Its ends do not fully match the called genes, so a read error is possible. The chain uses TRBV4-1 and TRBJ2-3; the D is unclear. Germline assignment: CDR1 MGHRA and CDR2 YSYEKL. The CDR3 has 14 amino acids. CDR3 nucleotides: TGCGCCAGCACCCAATTTGGGCCCACAGATACGCAGTATTTT. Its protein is CASTQFGPTDTQYF.

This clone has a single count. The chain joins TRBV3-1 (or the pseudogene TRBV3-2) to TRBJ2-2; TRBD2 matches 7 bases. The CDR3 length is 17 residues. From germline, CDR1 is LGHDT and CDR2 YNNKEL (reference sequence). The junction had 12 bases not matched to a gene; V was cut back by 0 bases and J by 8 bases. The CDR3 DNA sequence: TGTGCCAGCAGCCAAGATTTGAGGAGGAGCGGGATTGGGGAGCTGTTTTTT. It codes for CASSQDLRRSGIGELFF.

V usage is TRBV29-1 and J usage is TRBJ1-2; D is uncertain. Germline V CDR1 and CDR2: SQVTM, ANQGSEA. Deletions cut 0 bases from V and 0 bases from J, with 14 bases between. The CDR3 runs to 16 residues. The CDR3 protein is CSVEDARYSSNYGYTF. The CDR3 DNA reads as TGCAGCGTTGAAGACGCCAGGTACTCTTCTAACTATGGCTACACCTTC.

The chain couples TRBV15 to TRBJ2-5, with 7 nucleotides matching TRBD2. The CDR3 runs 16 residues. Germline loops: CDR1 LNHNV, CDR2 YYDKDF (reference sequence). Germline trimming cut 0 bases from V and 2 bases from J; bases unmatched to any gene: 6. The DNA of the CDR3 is TGTGCCACCAGCAGAGAACCGGGACTACCACAAGAGACCCAGTACTTC. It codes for CATSREPGLPQETQYF.

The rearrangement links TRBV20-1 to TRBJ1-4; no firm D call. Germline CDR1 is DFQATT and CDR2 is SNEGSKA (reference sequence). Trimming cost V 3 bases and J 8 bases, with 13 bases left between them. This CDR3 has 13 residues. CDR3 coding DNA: TGCAGTGCTAGTCTCAGCGGGATAGAAAAACTGTTTTTT. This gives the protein CSASLSGIEKLFF.

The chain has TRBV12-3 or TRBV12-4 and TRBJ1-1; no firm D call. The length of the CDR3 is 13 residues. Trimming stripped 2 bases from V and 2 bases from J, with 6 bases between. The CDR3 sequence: CASSLWANTEAFF. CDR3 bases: TGTGCCAGCAGTTTATGGGCTAACACTGAAGCTTTCTTT.

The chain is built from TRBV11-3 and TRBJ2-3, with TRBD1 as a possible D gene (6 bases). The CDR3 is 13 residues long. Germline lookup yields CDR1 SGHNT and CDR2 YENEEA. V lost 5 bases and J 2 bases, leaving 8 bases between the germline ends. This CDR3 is CASSRDNTDTQYF. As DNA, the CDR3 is TGTGCCAGCAGCAGGGACAACACAGATACGCAGTATTTT.

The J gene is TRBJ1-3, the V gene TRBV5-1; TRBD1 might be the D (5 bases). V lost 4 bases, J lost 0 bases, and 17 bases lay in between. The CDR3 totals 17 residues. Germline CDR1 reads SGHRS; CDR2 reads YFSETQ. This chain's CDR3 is CASSLDSPRHSGNTIYF. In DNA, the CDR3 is TGCGCCAGCAGCCTCGACAGTCCAAGGCACTCTGGAAACACCATATATTTT.

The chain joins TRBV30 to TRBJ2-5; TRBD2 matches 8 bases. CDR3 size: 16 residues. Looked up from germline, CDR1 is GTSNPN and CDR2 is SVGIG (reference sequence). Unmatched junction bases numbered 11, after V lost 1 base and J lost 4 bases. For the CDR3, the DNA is TGTGCCTGGAGTGCCGGGACTAGGGGGGGAGGAGAGACCCAGTACTTC. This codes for CAWSAGTRGGGETQYF.

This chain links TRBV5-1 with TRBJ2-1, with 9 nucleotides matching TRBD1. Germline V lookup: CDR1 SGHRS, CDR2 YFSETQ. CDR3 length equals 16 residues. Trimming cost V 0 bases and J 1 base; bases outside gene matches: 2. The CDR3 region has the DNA TGCGCCAGCAGCTTGGGACAGGGGGGGTCCTACAATGAGCAGTTCTTC. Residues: CASSLGQGGSYNEQFF. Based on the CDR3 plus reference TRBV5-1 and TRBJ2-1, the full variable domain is KAGVTQTPRYLIKTRGQQVTLSCSPISGHRSVSWYQQTPGQGLQFLFEYFSETQRNKGNFPGRFSGRQFSNSRSEMNVSTLELGDSALYLCASSLGQGGSYNEQFFGPGTRLTVL.

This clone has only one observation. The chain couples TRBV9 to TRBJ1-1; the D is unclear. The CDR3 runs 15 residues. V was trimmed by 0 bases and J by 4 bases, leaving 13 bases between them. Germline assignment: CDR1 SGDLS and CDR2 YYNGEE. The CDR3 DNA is TGTGCCAGCAGCGTAGATGGGCATATGGGCACTGAAGCTTTCTTT. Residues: CASSVDGHMGTEAFF.

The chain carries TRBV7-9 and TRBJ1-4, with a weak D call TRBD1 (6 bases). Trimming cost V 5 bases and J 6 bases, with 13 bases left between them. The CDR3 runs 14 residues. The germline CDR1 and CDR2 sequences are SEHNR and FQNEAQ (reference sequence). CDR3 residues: CASSASGGHEKLFF. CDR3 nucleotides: TGTGCCAGCAGCGCATCGGGGGGCCATGAAAAACTGTTTTTT.